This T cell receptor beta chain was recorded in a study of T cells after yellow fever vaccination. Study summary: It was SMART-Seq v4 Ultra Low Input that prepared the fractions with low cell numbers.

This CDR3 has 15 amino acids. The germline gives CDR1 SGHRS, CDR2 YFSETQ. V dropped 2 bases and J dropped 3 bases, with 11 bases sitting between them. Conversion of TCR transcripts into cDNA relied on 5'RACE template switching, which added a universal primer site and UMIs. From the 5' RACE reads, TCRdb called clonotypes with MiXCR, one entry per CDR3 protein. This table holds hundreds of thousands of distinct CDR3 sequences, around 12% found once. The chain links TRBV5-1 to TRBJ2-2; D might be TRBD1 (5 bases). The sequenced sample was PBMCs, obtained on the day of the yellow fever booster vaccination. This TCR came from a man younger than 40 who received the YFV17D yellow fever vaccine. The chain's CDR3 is CASSFNPGHTGELFF. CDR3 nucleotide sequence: TGCGCCAGCAGCTTTAATCCAGGGCACACCGGGGAGCTGTTTTTT.